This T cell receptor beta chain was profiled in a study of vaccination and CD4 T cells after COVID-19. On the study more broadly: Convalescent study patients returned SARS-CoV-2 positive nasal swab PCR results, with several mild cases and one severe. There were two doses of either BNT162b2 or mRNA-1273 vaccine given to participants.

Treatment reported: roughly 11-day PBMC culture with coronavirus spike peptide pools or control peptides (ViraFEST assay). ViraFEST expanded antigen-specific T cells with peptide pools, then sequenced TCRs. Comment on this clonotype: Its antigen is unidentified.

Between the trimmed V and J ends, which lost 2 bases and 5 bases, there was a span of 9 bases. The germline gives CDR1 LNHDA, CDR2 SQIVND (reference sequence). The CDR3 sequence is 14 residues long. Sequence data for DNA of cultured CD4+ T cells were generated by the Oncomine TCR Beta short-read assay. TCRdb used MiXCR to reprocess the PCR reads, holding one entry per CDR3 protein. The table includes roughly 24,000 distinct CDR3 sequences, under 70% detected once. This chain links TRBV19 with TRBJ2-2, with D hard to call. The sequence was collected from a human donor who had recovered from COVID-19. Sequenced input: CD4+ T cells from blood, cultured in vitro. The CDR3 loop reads CASSIPRWTGELFF. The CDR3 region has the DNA TGTGCCAGTAGTATACCCCGGTGGACCGGGGAGCTGTTTTTT.